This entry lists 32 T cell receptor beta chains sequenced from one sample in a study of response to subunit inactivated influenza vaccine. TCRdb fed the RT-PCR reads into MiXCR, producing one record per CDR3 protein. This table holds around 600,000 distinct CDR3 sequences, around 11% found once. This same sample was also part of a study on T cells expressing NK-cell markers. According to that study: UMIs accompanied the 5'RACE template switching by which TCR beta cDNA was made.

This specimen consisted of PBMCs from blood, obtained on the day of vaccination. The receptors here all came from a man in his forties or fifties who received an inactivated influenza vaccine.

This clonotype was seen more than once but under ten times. CDR3 sequence: CASSLEQTYNEQFF. The DNA of the CDR3 is TGTGCCAGCAGCTTGGAACAGACCTACAATGAGCAGTTCTTC. V gene TRBV5-8 combines with J gene TRBJ2-1; no firm D call. V lost 0 bases and J lost 2, with 6 bases in between. This CDR3 region has 14 residues. Germline CDR1 reads SGHTS; CDR2 reads YDEGEE.

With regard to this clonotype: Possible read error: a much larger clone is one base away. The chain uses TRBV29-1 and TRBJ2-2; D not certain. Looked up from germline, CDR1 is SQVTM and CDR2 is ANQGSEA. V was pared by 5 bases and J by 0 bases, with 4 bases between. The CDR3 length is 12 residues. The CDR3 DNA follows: TGCAGCGTTCCTCCGAACACCGGGGAGCTGTTTTTT. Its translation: CSVPPNTGELFF.

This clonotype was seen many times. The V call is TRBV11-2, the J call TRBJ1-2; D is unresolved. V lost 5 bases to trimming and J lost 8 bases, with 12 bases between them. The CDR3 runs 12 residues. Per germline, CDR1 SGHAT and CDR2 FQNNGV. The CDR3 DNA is TGTGCCAGCAGCCTCGGGGTACGCGGCTACACCTTC. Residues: CASSLGVRGYTF.

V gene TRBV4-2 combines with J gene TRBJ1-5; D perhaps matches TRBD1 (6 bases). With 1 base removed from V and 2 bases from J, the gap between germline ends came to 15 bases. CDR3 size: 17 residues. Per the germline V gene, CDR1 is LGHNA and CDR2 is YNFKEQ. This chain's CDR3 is CASSQGRAGVRNQPQHF. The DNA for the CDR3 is TGTGCCAGCAGCCAAGGTAGGGCAGGGGTTCGCAATCAGCCCCAGCATTTT.

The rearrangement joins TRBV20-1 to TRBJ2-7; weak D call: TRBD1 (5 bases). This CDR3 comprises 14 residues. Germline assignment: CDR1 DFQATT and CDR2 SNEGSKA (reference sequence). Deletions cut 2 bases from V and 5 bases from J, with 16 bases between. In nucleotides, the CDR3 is TGCAGTGCTAGAATAGGGCAGGGTGACCACGAGCAGTACTTC. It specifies CSARIGQGDHEQYF.

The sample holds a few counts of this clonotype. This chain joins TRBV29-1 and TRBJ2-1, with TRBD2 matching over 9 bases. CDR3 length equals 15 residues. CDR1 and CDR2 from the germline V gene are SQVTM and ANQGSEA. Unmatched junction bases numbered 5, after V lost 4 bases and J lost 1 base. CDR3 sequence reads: CSVAFLAGSYNEQFF. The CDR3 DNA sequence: TGCAGCGTTGCATTTCTAGCGGGATCCTACAATGAGCAGTTCTTC.

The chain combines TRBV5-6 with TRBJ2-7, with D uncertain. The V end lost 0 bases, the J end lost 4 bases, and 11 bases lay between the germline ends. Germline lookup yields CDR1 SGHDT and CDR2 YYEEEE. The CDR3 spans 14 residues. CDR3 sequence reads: CASSLDGRGYEQYF. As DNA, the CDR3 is TGTGCCAGCAGCTTGGACGGTCGCGGTTACGAGCAGTACTTC.

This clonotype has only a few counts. This chain's CDR3 is CASSTPSSGPGETQYF. CDR3 nucleotides: TGTGCCAGCAGCACACCCTCTTCCGGTCCTGGCGAGACCCAGTACTTC. The genes are TRBV7-9 and TRBJ2-5; D gene uncertain. This CDR3 spans 16 amino acids. Per the germline V gene, CDR1 is SEHNR and CDR2 is FQNEAQ (reference sequence). The V end was cut by 5 bases, the J end by 5 bases, with 21 bases between.

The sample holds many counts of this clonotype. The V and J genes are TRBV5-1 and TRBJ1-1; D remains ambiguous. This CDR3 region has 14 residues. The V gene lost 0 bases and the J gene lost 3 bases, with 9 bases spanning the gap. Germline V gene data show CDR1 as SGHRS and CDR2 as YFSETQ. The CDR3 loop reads CASSLEGRDTEAFF. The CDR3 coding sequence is TGCGCCAGCAGCTTGGAAGGGAGGGACACTGAAGCTTTCTTT.

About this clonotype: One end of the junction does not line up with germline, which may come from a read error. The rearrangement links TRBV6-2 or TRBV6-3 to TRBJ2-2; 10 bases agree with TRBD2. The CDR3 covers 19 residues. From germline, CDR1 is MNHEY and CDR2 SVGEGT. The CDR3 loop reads CASSYSIRLAGSRAGELFF. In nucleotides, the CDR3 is TGTGCCAGCAGCTACTCGATTAGACTAGCGGGCTCTCGCGCCGGGGAGCTGTTTTTT.

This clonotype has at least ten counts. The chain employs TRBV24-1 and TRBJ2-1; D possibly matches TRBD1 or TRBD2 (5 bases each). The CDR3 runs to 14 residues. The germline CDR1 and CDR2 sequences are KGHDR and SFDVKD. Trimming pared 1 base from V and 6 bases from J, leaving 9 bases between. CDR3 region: CATSDFRDPNEQFF. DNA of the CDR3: TGTGCCACCAGTGATTTTCGGGACCCCAATGAGCAGTTCTTC.

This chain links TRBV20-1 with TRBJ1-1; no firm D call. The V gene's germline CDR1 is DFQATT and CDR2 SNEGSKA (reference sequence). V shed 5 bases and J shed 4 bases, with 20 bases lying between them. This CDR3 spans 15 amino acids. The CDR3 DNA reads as TGCAGTGCTTCGGTCCCGGGAGTGGACGGCACTGAAGCTTTCTTT. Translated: CSASVPGVDGTEAFF.

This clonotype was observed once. The CDR3 DNA sequence: TGTGCCAGCACGGCGGGGATTAGCACAGATACGCAGTATTTT. Translated: CASTAGISTDTQYF. This rearrangement joins TRBV6-1 to TRBJ2-3; D is perhaps TRBD2 (6 bases). The CDR3 totals 14 residues. Germline V gene sequence: CDR1 MNHNS, CDR2 SASEGT. Trimming took off 7 bases at V and 0 bases at J, with 11 bases between the two ends.

The CDR3 DNA is TGTGCCAGCAGCTTAGCAGGCGGGAGGAGGACGCAGTATTTT. Its translation is CASSLAGGRRTQYF. This chain links TRBV7-2 with TRBJ2-3, with 8 bases that match TRBD2. The germline V gene has CDR1 SGHTA and CDR2 FQGNSA. This CDR3 has 14 residues. J gave up 9 bases and V 0 bases, and 5 bases lay outside the gene matches.

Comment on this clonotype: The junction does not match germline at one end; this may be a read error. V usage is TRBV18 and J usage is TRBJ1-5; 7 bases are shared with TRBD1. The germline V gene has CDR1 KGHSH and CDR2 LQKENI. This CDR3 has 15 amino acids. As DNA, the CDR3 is TGTGCCAGTTCACCCAGCGGGACAGTCAATCAGCCCCAGCATTTT. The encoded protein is CASSPSGTVNQPQHF.

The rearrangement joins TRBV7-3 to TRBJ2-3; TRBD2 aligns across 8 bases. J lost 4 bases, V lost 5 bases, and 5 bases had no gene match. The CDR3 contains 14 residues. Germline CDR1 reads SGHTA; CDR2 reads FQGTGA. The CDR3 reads CASSGAGGADTQYF. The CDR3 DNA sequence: TGTGCCAGCAGCGGGGCGGGAGGCGCAGATACGCAGTATTTT.

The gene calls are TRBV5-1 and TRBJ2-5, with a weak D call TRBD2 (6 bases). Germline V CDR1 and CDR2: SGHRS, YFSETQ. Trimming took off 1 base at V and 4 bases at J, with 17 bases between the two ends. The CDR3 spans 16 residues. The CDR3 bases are TGCGCCAGCAGCTTGTCGAGCGGGTCGGGGAGAGAGACCCAGTACTTC. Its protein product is CASSLSSGSGRETQYF.

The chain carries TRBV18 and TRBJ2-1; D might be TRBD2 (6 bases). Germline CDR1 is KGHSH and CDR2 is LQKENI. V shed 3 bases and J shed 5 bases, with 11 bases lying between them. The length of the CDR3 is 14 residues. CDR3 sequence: CASSPLAGNNEQFF. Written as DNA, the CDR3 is TGTGCCAGCTCACCCCTCGCGGGGAACAATGAGCAGTTCTTC.

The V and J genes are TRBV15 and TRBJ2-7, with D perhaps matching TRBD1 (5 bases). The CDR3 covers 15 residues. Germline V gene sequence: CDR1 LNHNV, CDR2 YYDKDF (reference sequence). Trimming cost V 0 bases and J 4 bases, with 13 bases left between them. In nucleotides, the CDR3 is TGTGCCACCAGCAGAGATATCAGGGTCGGTTACGAGCAGTACTTC. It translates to CATSRDIRVGYEQYF.

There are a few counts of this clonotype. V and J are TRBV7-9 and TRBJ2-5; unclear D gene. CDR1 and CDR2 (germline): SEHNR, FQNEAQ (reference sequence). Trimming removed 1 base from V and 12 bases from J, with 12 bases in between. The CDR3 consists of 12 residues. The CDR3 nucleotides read TGTGCCAGCAGCTTAGGAATGCACGAGAAGTACTTC. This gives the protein CASSLGMHEKYF.

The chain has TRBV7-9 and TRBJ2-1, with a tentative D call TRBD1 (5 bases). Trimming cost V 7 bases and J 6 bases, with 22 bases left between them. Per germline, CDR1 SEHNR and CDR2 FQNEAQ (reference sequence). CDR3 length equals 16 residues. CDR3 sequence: CASTQGVTAPFNEQFF. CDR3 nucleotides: TGTGCCAGCACCCAAGGGGTGACAGCTCCCTTCAATGAGCAGTTCTTC.

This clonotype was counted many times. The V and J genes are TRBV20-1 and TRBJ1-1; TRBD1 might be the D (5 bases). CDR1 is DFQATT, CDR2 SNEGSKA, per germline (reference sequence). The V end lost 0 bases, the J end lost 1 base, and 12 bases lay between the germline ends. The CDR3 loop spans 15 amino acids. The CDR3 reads CSARDPGGSNTEAFF. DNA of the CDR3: TGCAGTGCTAGAGACCCGGGGGGGTCGAACACTGAAGCTTTCTTT.

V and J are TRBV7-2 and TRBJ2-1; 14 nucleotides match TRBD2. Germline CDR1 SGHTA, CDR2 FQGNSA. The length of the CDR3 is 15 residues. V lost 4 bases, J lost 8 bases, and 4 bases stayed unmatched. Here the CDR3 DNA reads TGTGCCAGCAGCTCGACTAGCGGGAGGGCCTATGAGCAGTTCTTC. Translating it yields CASSSTSGRAYEQFF.

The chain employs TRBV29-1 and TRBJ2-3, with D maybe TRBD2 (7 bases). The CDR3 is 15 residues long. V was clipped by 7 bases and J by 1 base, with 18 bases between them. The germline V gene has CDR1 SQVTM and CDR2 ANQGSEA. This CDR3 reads CSASGGVDRTDTQYF. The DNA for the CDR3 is TGCAGCGCCTCGGGGGGCGTCGACCGCACAGATACGCAGTATTTT.

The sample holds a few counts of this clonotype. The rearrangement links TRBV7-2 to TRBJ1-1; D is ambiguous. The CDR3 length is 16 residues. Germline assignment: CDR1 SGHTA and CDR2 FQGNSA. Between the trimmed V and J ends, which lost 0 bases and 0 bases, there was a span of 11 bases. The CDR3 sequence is CASSLAIGTMNTEAFF. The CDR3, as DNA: TGTGCCAGCAGCTTAGCGATAGGCACTATGAACACTGAAGCTTTCTTT.

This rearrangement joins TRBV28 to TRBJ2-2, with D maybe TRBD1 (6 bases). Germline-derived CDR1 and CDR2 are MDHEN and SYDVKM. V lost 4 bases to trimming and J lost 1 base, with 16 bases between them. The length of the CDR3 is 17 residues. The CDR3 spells CASSSPRDTKNTGELFF. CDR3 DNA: TGTGCCAGCAGTTCCCCCCGGGACACCAAGAACACCGGGGAGCTGTTTTTT.

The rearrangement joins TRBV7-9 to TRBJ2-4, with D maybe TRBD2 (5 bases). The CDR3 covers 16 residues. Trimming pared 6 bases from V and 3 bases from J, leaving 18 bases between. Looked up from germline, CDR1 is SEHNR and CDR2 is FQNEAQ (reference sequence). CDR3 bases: TGTGCCAGCAGTCTCGACGCCGGGATGGTCAAAAACATTCAGTACTTC. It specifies CASSLDAGMVKNIQYF.

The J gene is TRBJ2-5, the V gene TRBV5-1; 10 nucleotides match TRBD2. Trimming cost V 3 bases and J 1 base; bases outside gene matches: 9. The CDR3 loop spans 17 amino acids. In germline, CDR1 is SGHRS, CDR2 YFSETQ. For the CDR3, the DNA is TGCGCCAGCAGCTCCCTCAGGACTAGCGGAACCCAAGAGACCCAGTACTTC. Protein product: CASSSLRTSGTQETQYF.

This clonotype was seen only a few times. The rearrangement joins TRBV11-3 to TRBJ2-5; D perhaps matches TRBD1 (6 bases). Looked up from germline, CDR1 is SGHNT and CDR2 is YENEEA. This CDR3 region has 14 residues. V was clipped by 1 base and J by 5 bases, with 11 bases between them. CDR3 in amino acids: CASSLGAQGETQYF. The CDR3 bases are TGTGCCAGCAGCTTAGGGGCGCAGGGGGAGACCCAGTACTTC. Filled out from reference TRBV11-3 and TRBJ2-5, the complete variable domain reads EAGVVQSPRYKIIEKKQPVAFWCNPISGHNTLYWYLQNLGQGPELLIRYENEEAVDDSQLPKDRFSAERLKGVDSTLKIQPAELGDSAVYLCASSLGAQGETQYFGPGTRLLVL.

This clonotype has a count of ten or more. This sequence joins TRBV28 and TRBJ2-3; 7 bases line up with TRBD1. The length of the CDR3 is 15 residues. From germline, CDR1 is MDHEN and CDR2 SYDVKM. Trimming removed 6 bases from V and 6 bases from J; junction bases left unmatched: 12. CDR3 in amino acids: CASRLNRGWGDTQYF. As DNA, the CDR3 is TGTGCCAGCAGATTGAACAGGGGCTGGGGGGATACGCAGTATTTT. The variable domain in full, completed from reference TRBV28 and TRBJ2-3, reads DVKVTQSSRYLVKRTGEKVFLECVQDMDHENMFWYRQDPGLGLRLIYFSYDVKMKEKGDIPEGYSVSREKKERFSLILESASTNQTSMYLCASRLNRGWGDTQYFGPGTRLTVL.

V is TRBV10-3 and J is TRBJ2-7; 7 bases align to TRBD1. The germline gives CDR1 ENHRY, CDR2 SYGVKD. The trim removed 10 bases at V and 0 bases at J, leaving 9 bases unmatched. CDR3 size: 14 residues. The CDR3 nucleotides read TGTGCCAGCCGTTCCGGGACAGCCTCCTACGAGCAGTACTTC. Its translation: CASRSGTASYEQYF.

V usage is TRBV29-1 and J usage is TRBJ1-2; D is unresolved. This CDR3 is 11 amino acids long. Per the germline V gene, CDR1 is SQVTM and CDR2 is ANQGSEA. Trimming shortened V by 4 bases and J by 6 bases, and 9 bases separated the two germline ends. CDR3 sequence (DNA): TGCAGCGTTGGGCCAGAAAATGGCTACACCTTC. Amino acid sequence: CSVGPENGYTF.